These 26 T cell receptor beta chains share one sample of origin, sequenced in a study of control samples from healthy donors and cancer patients (dated by TCRdb to the early 2020s). Receptor libraries were prepared by the immunoSEQ multiplex PCR assay. Not all clones reach the TCRdb copy of this immuneACCESS table, which keeps in-frame sequences only. Checked studies attribute under half of the gap to unresolved V genes and leave the rest unexplained. The sample contains some 77,000 clones, approximately 88% of them found a single time. In total, the top ten clones hold 7.5% to 8% of the sample. The sequenced sample consisted of blood. These receptors came from a woman in her sixties in good health.

The genes are TRBV4-2 and TRBJ2-2, with 7 bases matching TRBD2. The CDR3 totals 17 residues. The germline CDR1 and CDR2 sequences are LGHNA and YNFKEQ. With V trimmed by 0 bases and J by 3 bases, 7 bases remained unmatched. CDR3 sequence: CASSQDSGTTYTGELFF. CDR3 DNA: TGTGCCAGCAGCCAAGACTCCGGGACTACCTACACCGGGGAGCTGTTTTTT.

This CDR3 reads CASSQDVIAGDRVTDTQYF. CDR3 coding DNA: TGTGCCAGCAGCCAAGATGTTATAGCGGGAGATAGGGTCACAGATACGCAGTATTTT. The chain couples TRBV3-1 (or the pseudogene TRBV3-2) to TRBJ2-3; 9 bases match TRBD2. With V trimmed by 0 bases and J by 2 bases, 12 bases remained unmatched. The CDR3 runs to 19 residues. CDR1 is LGHDT and CDR2 is YNNKEL in the germline V gene (reference sequence).

In this sample, this clone turned up once. The chain has TRBV29-1 and TRBJ1-1; perhaps TRBD1 as D (5 bases). Per the germline V gene, CDR1 is SQVTM and CDR2 is ANQGSEA. There are 12 residues in the CDR3. V shed 7 bases and J shed 3 bases, with 12 bases lying between them. The CDR3, as DNA: TGCAGCGGGGCAGGGTCGGACACTGAAGCTTTCTTT. Protein: CSGAGSDTEAFF.

The rearrangement joins TRBV2 to TRBJ2-2; D is unresolved. Trimming removed 4 bases at V and 1 base at J, with 16 bases between. Germline V CDR1 and CDR2: SNHLY, FYNNEI. The CDR3 runs to 17 residues. The CDR3 DNA sequence: TGTGCCAGCAGTGGGACCGCCGGTGGGTTGAACACCGGGGAGCTGTTTTTT. This translates into CASSGTAGGLNTGELFF.

The CDR3 DNA follows: TGTGCCAGCAGGGACGTCGTATACGGCTACACCTTC. This gives the protein CASRDVVYGYTF. This chain uses TRBV6-5 with TRBJ1-2; D ambiguous. Germline loops: CDR1 MNHEY, CDR2 SVGAGI. Trimming pared 6 bases from V and 8 bases from J, leaving 13 bases between. The CDR3 runs to 12 residues.

The chain links TRBV5-1 to TRBJ1-6; TRBD1 matches at 7 bases. Trimming took 4 bases from V and 1 from J; bases not matched to a gene: 5. CDR1 SGHRS and CDR2 YFSETQ come from the germline V gene. The CDR3 covers 16 residues. CDR3 nucleotides: TGCGCCAGCAGCAAACGGGACAGTTCCTATAATTCACCCCTCCACTTT. This sequence encodes CASSKRDSSYNSPLHF.

The chain joins TRBV28 to TRBJ2-5; D could derive from TRBD1 or TRBD2 (5 bases each). V was clipped by 6 bases and J by 4 bases, with 12 bases between them. Germline CDR1 MDHEN, CDR2 SYDVKM. This CDR3 is built from 13 residues. CDR3 nucleotide sequence: TGTGCCAGCAGAACTCATGGGGGAGAGACCCAGTACTTC. Translating it yields CASRTHGGETQYF.

This clone was observed a single time. CDR3 amino acids: CASIPDTQETQYF. CDR3 coding DNA: TGTGCCAGCATCCCCGACACTCAAGAGACCCAGTACTTC. V and J are TRBV7-9 and TRBJ2-5; D ambiguous. The CDR3 loop spans 13 amino acids. V was clipped by 7 bases and J by 2 bases, with 11 bases between them. From germline, CDR1 is SEHNR and CDR2 FQNEAQ (reference sequence).

The chain joins TRBV7-2 to TRBJ2-7, with D possibly being TRBD2 (6 bases). CDR1 and CDR2 from the germline V gene are SGHTA and FQGNSA. This CDR3 contains 15 residues. V was cut by 2 bases and J by 6 bases, with 17 bases left in between. The CDR3 region has the DNA TGTGCCAGCAGCTTACTCGCGGGAACCCCCCTCGAGCAGTACTTC. Translating gives CASSLLAGTPLEQYF.

V is TRBV7-9 and J is TRBJ2-7; maybe TRBD2 (6 bases). V was cut by 5 bases and J by 6 bases, with 11 bases left in between. This CDR3 contains 12 residues. CDR1 is SEHNR and CDR2 is FQNEAQ in the germline V gene (reference sequence). The CDR3 region is CASSPRAGEQYF. The CDR3 DNA follows: TGTGCCAGCAGCCCCCGAGCGGGCGAGCAGTACTTC.

In DNA, the CDR3 is TGTGCCAGCAATCGACTAGCGGCTGACACCGGGGAGCTGTTTTTT. Residues: CASNRLAADTGELFF. The V and J genes are TRBV27 and TRBJ2-2, with 9 bases that match TRBD2. Unmatched junction bases numbered 6, after V lost 7 bases and J lost 3 bases. Germline V gene data show CDR1 as MNHEY and CDR2 as SMNVEV (reference sequence). The CDR3 contains 15 residues.

The chain joins TRBV6-2 or TRBV6-3 to TRBJ1-4; D is uncertain. Trimming shortened V by 6 bases and J by 0 bases, and 5 bases separated the two germline ends. Germline-derived CDR1 and CDR2 are MNHEY and SVGEGT. CDR3 length: 13 residues. The CDR3 DNA reads TGTGCCAGCAGCGACCCAACTAATGAAAAACTGTTTTTT. Translated: CASSDPTNEKLFF.

V usage is TRBV27 and J usage is TRBJ1-2; D not certain. CDR3 length equals 13 residues. CDR1 MNHEY and CDR2 SMNVEV come from the germline V gene (reference sequence). V lost 9 bases to trimming and J lost 3 bases, with 14 bases between them. Here the CDR3 DNA reads TGTGCCAGTGCACTTAGGGTTCACTATGGCTACACCTTC. This gives the protein CASALRVHYGYTF.

The chain is built from TRBV2 and TRBJ2-5; D is ambiguous. V gave up 6 bases and J gave up 5 bases, with 7 bases separating them. CDR1 and CDR2 from the germline V gene are SNHLY and FYNNEI. The CDR3 spans 11 residues. The DNA for the CDR3 is TGTGCCAGCAGGCAGAGGGAGACCCAGTACTTC. It translates to CASRQRETQYF. The full variable domain, rest sourced from reference TRBV2 and TRBJ2-5, is EPEVTQTPSHQVTQMGQEVILRCVPISNHLYFYWYRQILGQKVEFLVSFYNNEISEKSEIFDDQFSVERPDGSNFTLKIRSTKLEDSAMYFCASRQRETQYFGPGTRLLVL.

V and J are TRBV10-3 and TRBJ2-5, with 14 positions matching TRBD2. The CDR3 spans 16 residues. The J segment lost 4 bases and the V segment lost 2 bases, leaving 3 bases of the junction unmatched. The germline gives CDR1 ENHRY, CDR2 SYGVKD. CDR3 DNA sequence: TGTGCCATCAGTGAGGGACTAGCGGGGGGCGTAGAGACCCAGTACTTC. Translating it yields CAISEGLAGGVETQYF.

This chain links TRBV20-1 with TRBJ2-5; 7 positions agree with TRBD2. V trimming: 3 bases; J trimming: 5 bases; junction bases outside the gene matches: 3. Germline-derived CDR1 and CDR2 are DFQATT and SNEGSKA (reference sequence). The CDR3 has 12 amino acids. CDR3 protein: CSASWGGETQYF. DNA of the CDR3: TGCAGTGCTAGTTGGGGAGGGGAGACCCAGTACTTC.

This clone ranks as medium-sized. V is TRBV30 and J is TRBJ2-2, with 7 bases fitting TRBD1. The CDR3 totals 14 residues. Germline-derived CDR1 and CDR2 are GTSNPN and SVGIG (reference sequence). With 3 bases clipped from V and 0 bases from J, the junction kept 1 base outside the gene matches. CDR3 coding DNA: TGTGCCTGGAGCCAGGGGGCGAACACCGGGGAGCTGTTTTTT. This translates into CAWSQGANTGELFF.

The rearrangement uses TRBV2 and TRBJ1-2; no reliable D call. Trimming left V 5 bases short and J 4 bases short, with 11 bases between. Germline V lookup: CDR1 SNHLY, CDR2 FYNNEI. The CDR3 consists of 13 residues. CDR3 amino acids: CASSFPFFYGYTF. The CDR3 DNA sequence: TGTGCCAGCAGTTTCCCTTTCTTCTATGGCTACACCTTC.

The gene calls are TRBV29-1 and TRBJ2-7; 9 nucleotides match TRBD2. Germline assignment: CDR1 SQVTM and CDR2 ANQGSEA. This CDR3 is 13 amino acids long. The trim removed 4 bases at V and 3 bases at J, leaving 4 bases unmatched. The CDR3, as DNA: TGCAGCGTTGGTAGCGGGGGAATCTACGAGCAGTACTTC. It yields the protein CSVGSGGIYEQYF.

The chain uses TRBV6-4 and TRBJ1-1, with 7 bases fitting TRBD1. Trimming at V came to 6 bases and at J to 0 bases, leaving 7 bases not matched to a gene. The CDR3 extends over 15 amino acids. Germline V gene data show CDR1 as MRHNA and CDR2 as SNTAGT. The CDR3 spells CASRETGRVNTEAFF. The CDR3 DNA is TGTGCCAGCAGGGAGACAGGGAGGGTGAACACTGAAGCTTTCTTT.

The chain links TRBV2 to TRBJ1-2; D uncertain. This CDR3 is 13 amino acids long. V was pared by 4 bases and J by 8 bases, with 14 bases between. Germline CDR1 and CDR2: SNHLY and FYNNEI. The CDR3 DNA reads TGTGCCAGCAGTGTTGCCGGAGTTGGGGGCTACACCTTC. Translation gives CASSVAGVGGYTF. Full variable domain (missing parts from reference TRBV2 and TRBJ1-2): EPEVTQTPSHQVTQMGQEVILRCVPISNHLYFYWYRQILGQKVEFLVSFYNNEISEKSEIFDDQFSVERPDGSNFTLKIRSTKLEDSAMYFCASSVAGVGGYTFGSGTRLTVV.

J is TRBJ2-1 and V is TRBV19; 10 bases match TRBD1. The CDR3 totals 16 residues. V was clipped by 3 bases and J by 10 bases; unmatched bases: 12. Germline CDR1 LNHDA, CDR2 SQIVND (reference sequence). The CDR3 nucleotides read TGTGCCAGTAGTATCCTTGGACAGGGGGGATATGGGGAGCAGTTCTTC. It specifies CASSILGQGGYGEQFF.

The chain joins TRBV2 to TRBJ2-6; a possible D gene is TRBD1 (5 bases). The germline CDR1 and CDR2 sequences are SNHLY and FYNNEI. The CDR3 is 16 amino acids. Trimming removed 4 bases at V and 0 bases at J, with 10 bases between. This chain's CDR3 is CASSGGSSSGANVLTF. As DNA, the CDR3 is TGTGCCAGCAGTGGGGGCAGCTCCTCTGGGGCCAACGTCCTGACTTTC.

J is TRBJ1-3 and V is TRBV19; TRBD1 matches at 10 bases. The CDR3 sequence is 14 residues long. Germline V gene sequence: CDR1 LNHDA, CDR2 SQIVND (reference sequence). V lost 7 bases, J lost 2 bases, and 2 bases stayed unmatched. CDR3 DNA: TGTGCCAGTAAGGACAGGGGGACTGGAAACACCATATATTTT. This sequence encodes CASKDRGTGNTIYF.

V is TRBV4-1 and J is TRBJ1-1; D not certain. The CDR3 sequence is 14 residues long. CDR1 and CDR2 (germline): MGHRA, YSYEKL. V gave up 6 bases and J gave up 2 bases, with 13 bases separating them. CDR3 residues: CASRQRTANTEAFF. In DNA, the CDR3 is TGCGCCAGCAGGCAACGGACTGCCAACACTGAAGCTTTCTTT.

The rearrangement joins TRBV7-9 to TRBJ2-3; 9 bases agree with TRBD1. The germline CDR1 and CDR2 sequences are SEHNR and FQNEAQ (reference sequence). The trim removed 6 bases at V and 1 base at J, leaving 5 bases unmatched. The CDR3 sequence is 15 residues long. The CDR3 spells CASSPNRGRTDTQYF. As DNA, the CDR3 is TGTGCCAGCAGTCCCAACAGGGGGCGCACAGATACGCAGTATTTT.